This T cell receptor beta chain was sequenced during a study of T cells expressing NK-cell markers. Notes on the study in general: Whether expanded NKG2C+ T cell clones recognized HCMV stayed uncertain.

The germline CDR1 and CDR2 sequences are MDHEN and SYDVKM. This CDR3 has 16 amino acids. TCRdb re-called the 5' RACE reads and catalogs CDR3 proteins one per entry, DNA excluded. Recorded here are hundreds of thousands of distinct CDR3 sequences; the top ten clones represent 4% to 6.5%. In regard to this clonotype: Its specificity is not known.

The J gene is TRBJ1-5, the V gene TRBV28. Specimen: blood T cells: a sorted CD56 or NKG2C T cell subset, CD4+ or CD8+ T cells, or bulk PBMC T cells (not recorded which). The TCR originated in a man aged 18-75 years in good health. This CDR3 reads CASSLLARLSNQPQHF.